The clone carrying this TCR beta chain appeared a few times. Its antigen is not known. This entry is derived from a study of response to subunit inactivated influenza vaccine. Notes on the study in general: Each seasonal influenza vaccination, the authors suggested, recruits few new T cells.

A single record per CDR3 protein comes from TCRdb applying MiXCR to the RT-PCR reads. The sample lists about 520,000 distinct CDR3 sequences, less than 30% occurring once. The starting material was CD4+ T cells sorted from PBMCs, obtained 5 to 6 days after vaccination. The receptor comes from a man aged 45-60 years who received an inactivated influenza vaccine.

CDR3 in DNA: TGTGCCAGTAGTCTCAGGAAGACTGAAGCTTTCTTT. The encoded protein is CASSLRKTEAFF. The chain joins TRBV19 to TRBJ1-1; D not certain. CDR1 is LNHDA, CDR2 SQIVND, per germline (reference sequence). The CDR3 extends over 12 amino acids. V lost 5 bases and J 5 bases, leaving 9 bases between the germline ends.